The text below deals with one T cell receptor beta chain. Its cognate antigen is unknown. Amplified TCR beta CDR3 regions derived from RNA transcripts. An initial round of RT-PCR targeting the TCR CDR3 relied on the HTBI primer set. Each CDR3 protein gets one entry after TCRdb re-called the multiplex PCR reads with MiXCR. The sample records over 450,000 distinct CDR3 sequences, roughly an eighth being singletons. The data stem from a study of T cells in Graves' hyperthyroidism and ophthalmopathy. Overall study findings and caveats: Most expanded thyroid clonotypes above 0.001 recurred in blood.

The TCR comes from a woman in her late teens or twenties with Graves' hyperthyroidism. Sequenced: blood.

CDR3 bases: TGTGCCAGTAGTATTTACGAGCAGTACGTC. Encoded protein: CASSIYEQYV. The rearrangement links TRBV19 to TRBJ2-7; no reliable D call. The CDR3 contains 10 residues. V was clipped by 3 bases and J by 4 bases, with 1 base between them. The germline V gene encodes CDR1 LNHDA and CDR2 SQIVND (reference sequence).